This passage covers 24 T cell receptor beta chains from one sample sequenced in a study of blood T cell repertoires in COVID-19. The method was immunoSEQ multiplex PCR; TCRdb's version includes in-frame clones alone and lacks a portion of them. Of some 80,000 clones in the sample, 88% were seen once. The sequencing input was peripheral blood. These TCRs come from a human donor in a cohort sampled during active COVID-19.

The chain combines TRBV5-1 with TRBJ2-7, with 7 bases aligning to TRBD2. Trimming at V came to 0 bases and at J to 0 bases, leaving 3 bases not matched to a gene. The CDR3 sequence is 15 residues long. The germline V gene has CDR1 SGHRS and CDR2 YFSETQ. CDR3 nucleotides: TGCGCCAGCAGCTTGGCGCCGGGGGGCTCCTACGAGCAGTACTTC. Its protein is CASSLAPGGSYEQYF.

The chain combines TRBV27 with TRBJ1-5; possibly TRBD1 for D (5 bases). V was pared by 8 bases and J by 5 bases, with 16 bases between. This CDR3 is built from 14 residues. Germline CDR1 reads MNHEY; CDR2 reads SMNVEV (reference sequence). In DNA form, the CDR3 reads TGTGCCAGCTCCCCACAGGTCCTGCATCAGCCCCAGCATTTT. It yields the protein CASSPQVLHQPQHF.

CDR3 bases: TGCGCCAGCAGCCAAGCAGGACTCAGCATCACAGATACGCAGTATTTT. Its protein is CASSQAGLSITDTQYF. J is TRBJ2-3 and V is TRBV4-1; possible D gene TRBD2, 5 bases. The CDR3 is 16 residues long. Germline values: CDR1 MGHRA, CDR2 YSYEKL. The germline V and J ends were trimmed by 1 base and 2 bases, with 13 bases remaining between them.

V is TRBV6-5 and J is TRBJ1-2; 8 bases are a match to TRBD1. CDR1 and CDR2 from the germline V gene are MNHEY and SVGAGI. Unmatched junction bases numbered 4, after V lost 2 bases and J lost 8 bases. CDR3 length: 13 amino acids. For the CDR3, the DNA is TGTGCCAGCAGTTACACAGGGGGGGGCGGCTACACCTTC. Protein: CASSYTGGGGYTF.

This chain uses TRBV19 with TRBJ1-6; D is undetermined. V gave up 5 bases and J gave up 6 bases, with 11 bases separating them. The CDR3 sequence is 14 residues long. Germline CDR1 and CDR2: LNHDA and SQIVND (reference sequence). CDR3 DNA sequence: TGTGCCAGTAGTCCACGCGGGTTTAATTCACCCCTCCACTTT. Translation: CASSPRGFNSPLHF.

This sequence joins TRBV5-4 and TRBJ1-2; perhaps TRBD1 as D (5 bases). Germline lookup yields CDR1 SGHNT and CDR2 YYREEE (reference sequence). Trimming left V 3 bases short and J 2 bases short, with 8 bases between. The CDR3 runs to 13 residues. The CDR3 nucleotides read TGTGCCAGCAGCTCGCCAGGGAACTATGGCTACACCTTC. Amino acid sequence: CASSSPGNYGYTF.

The gene calls are TRBV3-1 (or the pseudogene TRBV3-2) and TRBJ1-1, with TRBD1 matching 7 bases. V shed 4 bases and J 10 bases; nucleotides not matched to a gene: 12. The CDR3 extends over 14 amino acids. Germline lookup yields CDR1 LGHDT and CDR2 YNNKEL (reference sequence). CDR3 in amino acids: CASSLNHRGVPAFF. DNA for the CDR3: TGTGCCAGCAGCCTAAATCACAGGGGTGTTCCAGCTTTCTTT.

The chain carries TRBV18 and TRBJ1-2, with D perhaps TRBD1 (5 bases). The CDR3 runs to 15 residues. CDR1 KGHSH and CDR2 LQKENI come from the germline V gene. With 1 base removed from V and 8 bases from J, the gap between germline ends came to 17 bases. In DNA, the CDR3 is TGTGCCAGCTCACCACGTCCCACAGGTTTGACCGGCTACACCTTC. It is translated as CASSPRPTGLTGYTF.

The rearrangement links TRBV29-1 to TRBJ2-3, with 11 nucleotides matching TRBD2. Germline-derived CDR1 and CDR2 are SQVTM and ANQGSEA. CDR3 length equals 17 residues. V trimming: 1 base; J trimming: 8 bases; junction bases outside the gene matches: 14. The CDR3 region is CSVEALKTSGTPGTQYF. For the CDR3, the DNA is TGCAGCGTTGAAGCACTTAAGACTAGCGGGACCCCAGGTACGCAGTATTTT.

This clone showed up just a few times. The J gene is TRBJ2-2, the V gene TRBV9; D not resolved. The germline V gene encodes CDR1 SGDLS and CDR2 YYNGEE. V was shortened by 0 bases and J by 6 bases, with 6 bases between the two germline ends. CDR3 size: 13 residues. Written as DNA, the CDR3 is TGTGCCAGCAGCGTAGAACATCCCGGGGAGCTGTTTTTT. Protein: CASSVEHPGELFF.

The rearrangement uses TRBV6-2 or TRBV6-3 and TRBJ2-7; TRBD1 might be the D (5 bases). The ends were cut back, 2 bases at V and 1 base at J, with 18 bases in the middle. Germline CDR1 is MNHEY and CDR2 is SVGEGT. This CDR3 contains 17 residues. In DNA form, the CDR3 reads TGTGCCAGCAGTTACGGTGTCAGGGTACCCCTTTCCTACGAGCAGTACTTC. Encoded protein: CASSYGVRVPLSYEQYF.

This chain links TRBV10-1 with TRBJ2-1; TRBD2 aligns across 14 bases. Trimming cost V 4 bases and J 6 bases; bases outside gene matches: 2. The germline V gene encodes CDR1 WNHNN and CDR2 SYGVQD (reference sequence). CDR3 length: 15 residues. The chain's CDR3 is CASSVTSGRVNEQFF. CDR3 sequence (DNA): TGCGCCAGCAGTGTGACTAGCGGGAGGGTCAATGAGCAGTTCTTC.

This chain connects TRBV4-3 to TRBJ1-1; D may be TRBD1 (6 bases). Between the trimmed V and J ends, which lost 0 bases and 1 base, there was a span of 15 bases. CDR1 LGHNA and CDR2 YSLEER come from the germline V gene. The CDR3 contains 17 residues. As DNA, the CDR3 is TGCGCCAGCAGCCAAGATGGGCGACAGGTGAAGAACACTGAAGCTTTCTTT. It yields the protein CASSQDGRQVKNTEAFF.

The CDR3 region has the DNA TGTGCCAGCAGTGGACAAGCGGGAGGGCCTCGCGAGCAGTACTTC. It translates to CASSGQAGGPREQYF. The chain recombines TRBV6-6 with TRBJ2-7; TRBD2 aligns across 10 bases. Germline-derived CDR1 and CDR2 are MNHNY and SVGAGI (reference sequence). With 5 bases clipped from V and 6 bases from J, the junction kept 10 bases outside the gene matches. This CDR3 has 15 amino acids.

This clone was picked up one time. This chain links TRBV28 with TRBJ2-1; 11 nucleotides match TRBD2. V shed 5 bases, J shed 2 bases, and the junction held 5 bases outside the gene matches. Germline CDR1 MDHEN, CDR2 SYDVKM. This CDR3 is built from 16 residues. The CDR3 loop is CASSPLAGGTYNEQFF. CDR3 bases: TGTGCCAGCAGTCCTCTAGCGGGAGGCACCTACAATGAGCAGTTCTTC.

V is TRBV7-8 and J is TRBJ1-5, with D uncertain. Trimming left V 4 bases short and J 1 base short, with 14 bases between. Germline V gives CDR1 SGHVS, CDR2 FQNEAQ. The CDR3 sequence is 16 residues long. This CDR3 is CASSSTGKGSNQPQHF. DNA for the CDR3: TGTGCCAGCAGCTCAACCGGGAAAGGAAGCAATCAGCCCCAGCATTTT.

The V call is TRBV19, the J call TRBJ1-5; 7 bases agree with TRBD1. With V trimmed by 1 base and J by 9 bases, 9 bases remained unmatched. The CDR3 has 15 amino acids. Looked up from germline, CDR1 is LNHDA and CDR2 is SQIVND (reference sequence). The CDR3 nucleotides read TGTGCCAGTAGTATAGCTAGAGGGGGCGCCGGGCCCCAGCATTTT. Its protein is CASSIARGGAGPQHF.

The gene calls are TRBV5-1 and TRBJ2-2; the D gene is possibly TRBD1 (5 bases). Trimming removed 3 bases at V and 7 bases at J, with 16 bases between. CDR3 length: 15 residues. Germline-derived CDR1 and CDR2 are SGHRS and YFSETQ. The CDR3 protein is CASSSTVPPGGELFF. The CDR3 DNA reads as TGCGCCAGCAGCTCGACAGTCCCTCCTGGCGGGGAGCTGTTTTTT.

The CDR3 is CATSDAGQGALNEKLFF. The CDR3 region has the DNA TGTGCCACCAGTGATGCGGGACAGGGGGCCCTGAATGAAAAACTGTTTTTT. The chain carries TRBV24-1 and TRBJ1-4; 12 bases agree with TRBD1. V lost 3 bases to trimming and J lost 5 bases; unmatched junction nucleotides: 6. This CDR3 contains 17 residues. CDR1 and CDR2 (germline): KGHDR, SFDVKD.

V gene TRBV18 combines with J gene TRBJ2-1; D is unclear. The CDR3 spans 14 residues. V was cut by 2 bases and J by 0 bases, with 5 bases left in between. Germline-derived CDR1 and CDR2 are KGHSH and LQKENI. In nucleotides, the CDR3 is TGTGCCAGCTCACCAATAGACTCCTACAATGAGCAGTTCTTC. The encoded protein is CASSPIDSYNEQFF.

The chain joins TRBV3-1 (or the pseudogene TRBV3-2) to TRBJ2-5; maybe TRBD1 (5 bases). The length of the CDR3 is 14 residues. Germline V lookup: CDR1 LGHDT, CDR2 YNNKEL (reference sequence). V was pared by 0 bases and J by 5 bases, with 10 bases between. The CDR3: CASSQEWGRETQYF. CDR3 coding DNA: TGTGCCAGCAGCCAAGAATGGGGCCGGGAGACCCAGTACTTC.

V gene TRBV27 combines with J gene TRBJ2-2, with 7 bases aligning to TRBD1. Germline V gene sequence: CDR1 MNHEY, CDR2 SMNVEV (reference sequence). The CDR3 spans 16 residues. With 2 bases clipped from V and 4 bases from J, the junction kept 7 bases outside the gene matches. In DNA form, the CDR3 reads TGTGCCAGCAGTTTACGAGGGGGCGCTCTCACCGGGGAGCTGTTTTTT. This translates into CASSLRGGALTGELFF.

This clone was seen only once. The gene calls are TRBV7-6 and TRBJ2-3, with 11 bases matching TRBD2. Per germline, CDR1 SGHVS and CDR2 FNYEAQ. This CDR3 contains 17 residues. J lost 5 bases, V lost 2 bases, and 9 bases had no gene match. The CDR3 spells CASSLTPPLAGVDTQYF. CDR3 nucleotide sequence: TGTGCCAGCAGCTTAACCCCCCCACTAGCGGGAGTAGATACGCAGTATTTT.

V usage is TRBV21-1 and J usage is TRBJ2-7; TRBD1 is the table's D call and was not checked against the DNA. TRBV21-1 is a documented pseudogene. This CDR3 has 14 amino acids. The CDR3 here is CASSSHDDSYEQYF. The CDR3 coding sequence is TGTGCCAGCAGCTCTCACGACGACAGCTACGAGCAGTACTTC.